This entry lists 14 T cell receptor beta chains sequenced from one sample in a study of blood T cells in healthy people across ages. A second PCR, run for about 6 to 11 cycles, used a sample-barcoded 5' primer plus a J-beta primer mix. TCRdb itself ran the 5' RACE reads through MiXCR, one entry per CDR3 protein. The profile shows approximately 690,000 distinct CDR3 sequences, under 70% of them singletons. Sequenced: blood. These TCRs come from a man aged 60-69 years in good health.

The sample holds many counts of this clonotype. The chain links TRBV3-1 to TRBJ2-5, with D tentatively TRBD1 (6 bases). Trimming shortened V by 6 bases and J by 1 base, and 12 bases separated the two germline ends. This CDR3 has 14 residues. Germline CDR1 LGHDT, CDR2 YNNKEL (reference sequence). CDR3 loop: CASSQGRGQETQYF. The DNA for the CDR3 is TGTGCCAGCAGTCAGGGCAGGGGCCAAGAGACCCAGTACTTC.

V is TRBV20-1 and J is TRBJ1-6; 7 bases agree with TRBD1. Germline V gives CDR1 DFQATT, CDR2 SNEGSKA (reference sequence). The J segment lost 9 bases and the V segment lost 3 bases, leaving 11 bases of the junction unmatched. The CDR3 spans 15 residues. CDR3 sequence (DNA): TGCAGTGCTAGCGCGATCAGGGGGGGCGCTTCACCCCTCCACTTT. Encoded protein: CSASAIRGGASPLHF.

The rearrangement links TRBV4-1 to TRBJ2-4; D remains unclear. Judging by the DNA end, TRBJ2-5 fits better; the J call may be wrong. Germline V CDR1 and CDR2: MGHRA, YSYEKL. The CDR3 spans 15 residues. The CDR3 DNA follows: TGCGCCAGCAGCCAAGCGGAGACTTCTCAAGAGACCCAGTACTTC. It encodes CASSQAETSQETQYF.

The chain couples TRBV20-1 to TRBJ2-3; D may be TRBD1 (5 bases). The CDR3 has 16 amino acids. V gave up 1 base and J gave up 0 bases, with 14 bases separating them. From germline, CDR1 is DFQATT and CDR2 SNEGSKA (reference sequence). The CDR3 loop reads CSARVPGKVSTDTQYF. The DNA of the CDR3 is TGCAGTGCTAGAGTCCCAGGGAAGGTGAGCACAGATACGCAGTATTTT.

The chain carries TRBV7-2 and TRBJ2-7; 9 bases fit TRBD1. The CDR3 has 16 residues. Germline values: CDR1 SGHTA, CDR2 FQGNSA. The trim removed 1 base at V and 2 bases at J, leaving 6 bases unmatched. This CDR3 reads CASSLGGTGLPYEQYF. The CDR3, as DNA: TGTGCCAGCAGCTTAGGAGGGACAGGGCTTCCCTACGAGCAGTACTTC.

The chain carries TRBV2 and TRBJ2-7, with D possibly being TRBD2 (5 bases). Per the germline V gene, CDR1 is SNHLY and CDR2 is FYNNEI. V was cut by 6 bases and J by 6 bases, with 18 bases left in between. There are 14 residues in the CDR3. CDR3 sequence (DNA): TGTGCCAGCAGCCAGAGCGGTGCAATCGCCGAGCAGTACTTC. Its protein is CASSQSGAIAEQYF. Variable domain in full (rest from reference TRBV2 and TRBJ2-7): EPEVTQTPSHQVTQMGQEVILRCVPISNHLYFYWYRQILGQKVEFLVSFYNNEISEKSEIFDDQFSVERPDGSNFTLKIRSTKLEDSAMYFCASSQSGAIAEQYFGPGTRLTVT.

Turning to this clonotype: Mismatch with germline at one junction end may stem from a read error. This sequence joins TRBV29-1 and TRBJ2-5; 15 bases fit TRBD2. Germline V gives CDR1 SQVTM, CDR2 ANQGSEA. This CDR3 has 16 residues. CDR3: CSADERTSGGAETRYF. CDR3 nucleotide sequence: TGCAGCGCCGACGAACGGACTAGCGGGGGGGCAGAGACCCGGTACTTC.

This clonotype was found once. The CDR3 loop reads CSARSPGGAGGETQYF. The CDR3, as DNA: TGCAGTGCTAGATCCCCAGGGGGCGCGGGAGGAGAGACCCAGTACTTC. The V gene is TRBV20-1, the J gene TRBJ2-5; perhaps D is TRBD1 or TRBD2 (8 bases each). Germline V gives CDR1 DFQATT, CDR2 SNEGSKA (reference sequence). The CDR3 loop spans 16 amino acids. Trimming took off 2 bases at V and 4 bases at J, with 20 bases between the two ends.

V usage is TRBV20-1 and J usage is TRBJ2-5; tentatively, D is TRBD1 or TRBD2 (5 bases each). Trimming removed 0 bases from V and 4 bases from J, with 21 bases in between. The CDR3 totals 17 residues. Germline loops: CDR1 DFQATT, CDR2 SNEGSKA (reference sequence). CDR3 sequence (DNA): TGCAGTGCTAGAGATAATTTGGGACGCTCGAGGGGAGAGACCCAGTACTTC. Its translation is CSARDNLGRSRGETQYF.

V gene TRBV29-1 combines with J gene TRBJ1-2, with D tentatively TRBD1 (5 bases). This CDR3 spans 12 amino acids. Germline V gene sequence: CDR1 SQVTM, CDR2 ANQGSEA. V was pared by 3 bases and J by 5 bases, with 10 bases between. CDR3 in DNA: TGCAGCGTTGAGAGTAAGGGGTATGGCTACACCTTC. It yields the protein CSVESKGYGYTF.

This clonotype came up many times. The chain employs TRBV4-2 and TRBJ2-3; 9 nucleotides line up with TRBD2. CDR1 and CDR2 (germline): LGHNA, YNFKEQ. This CDR3 contains 19 residues. V shed 0 bases and J 0 bases; nucleotides not matched to a gene: 10. CDR3 protein: CASSQDGLAGLQSTDTQYF. The CDR3 DNA reads TGTGCCAGCAGCCAAGATGGGCTAGCGGGACTTCAAAGCACAGATACGCAGTATTTT.

J is TRBJ2-1 and V is TRBV4-2, with a tentative D call TRBD1 (5 bases). Germline assignment: CDR1 LGHNA and CDR2 YNFKEQ. The V end lost 0 bases, the J end lost 0 bases, and 12 bases lay between the germline ends. CDR3 length: 17 amino acids. DNA for the CDR3: TGTGCCAGCAGCCAAGATCAGGGCTCGAGCTCCTACAATGAGCAGTTCTTC. Protein sequence: CASSQDQGSSSYNEQFF.

Written as DNA, the CDR3 is TGCGCCAGCAGCTTGGGGGGGCCCGTACAAGAGACCCAGTACTTC. Encoded protein: CASSLGGPVQETQYF. The chain is built from TRBV5-1 and TRBJ2-5; a possible D gene is TRBD1 (6 bases). Trimming left V 0 bases short and J 2 bases short, with 11 bases between. This CDR3 has 15 residues. From germline, CDR1 is SGHRS and CDR2 YFSETQ.

This clonotype was counted between two and nine times. V gene TRBV20-1 combines with J gene TRBJ2-3, with D possibly being TRBD2 (6 bases). This CDR3 comprises 13 residues. Between the trimmed V and J ends, which lost 4 bases and 5 bases, there was a span of 13 bases. Germline CDR1 reads DFQATT; CDR2 reads SNEGSKA (reference sequence). The CDR3 DNA reads TGCAGTGCTAATGGCGGGGCGGTAGATACGCAGTATTTT. Amino acid sequence: CSANGGAVDTQYF.